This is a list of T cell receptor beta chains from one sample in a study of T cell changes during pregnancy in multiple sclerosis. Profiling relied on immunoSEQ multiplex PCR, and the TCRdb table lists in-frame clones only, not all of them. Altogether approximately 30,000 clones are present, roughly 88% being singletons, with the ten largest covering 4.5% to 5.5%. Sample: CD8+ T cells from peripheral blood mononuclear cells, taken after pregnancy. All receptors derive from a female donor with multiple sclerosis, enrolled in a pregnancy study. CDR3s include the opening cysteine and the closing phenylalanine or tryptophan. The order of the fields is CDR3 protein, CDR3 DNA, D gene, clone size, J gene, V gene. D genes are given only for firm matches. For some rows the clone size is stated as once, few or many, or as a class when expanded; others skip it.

CDR3 protein: CASRLGQNSYNEQFF
CDR3 DNA: TGTGCCAGCAGGTTGGGGCAGAATTCCTACAATGAGCAGTTCTTC
D gene: .
clone size: .
J gene: TRBJ2-1
V gene: TRBV2

CDR3 protein: CASSLVTASPEKLFF
CDR3 DNA: TGTGCCAGCAGCTTAGTGACAGCGTCTCCCGAAAAACTGTTTTTT
D gene: .
clone size: .
J gene: TRBJ1-4
V gene: TRBV11-2

CDR3 protein: CASSLVGDQPQHF
CDR3 DNA: TGTGCCAGCAGCTTAGTAGGAGATCAGCCCCAGCATTTT
D gene: .
clone size: .
J gene: TRBJ1-5
V gene: TRBV7-2

CDR3 protein: CASSLDRAGSYGYTF
CDR3 DNA: TGTGCCAGTAGTCTGGACAGGGCAGGAAGCTATGGCTACACCTTC
D gene: TRBD1
clone size: .
J gene: TRBJ1-2
V gene: TRBV19

CDR3 protein: CASSDKDGTFYGYTF
CDR3 DNA: TGTGCCAGCAGCGATAAAGACGGGACATTCTATGGCTACACCTTC
D gene: .
clone size: once
J gene: TRBJ1-2
V gene: TRBV9

CDR3 protein: CASKPGGNQPQHF
CDR3 DNA: TGTGCCAGCAAACCTGGGGGGAATCAGCCCCAGCATTTT
D gene: .
clone size: .
J gene: TRBJ1-5
V gene: TRBV27

CDR3 protein: CASSEYSPTGELFF
CDR3 DNA: TGTGCCAGCAGTGAATACAGCCCCACCGGGGAGCTGTTTTTT
D gene: .
clone size: .
J gene: TRBJ2-2
V gene: TRBV6-1

CDR3 protein: CASSPGTDTTGELFF
CDR3 DNA: TGTGCCAGCAGCCCCGGGACAGATACCACCGGGGAGCTGTTTTTT
D gene: TRBD1
clone size: .
J gene: TRBJ2-2
V gene: TRBV6-4

CDR3 protein: CASSEKLAGGRETQYF
CDR3 DNA: TGTGCCAGCAGTGAAAAACTAGCGGGGGGGCGTGAGACCCAGTACTTC
D gene: TRBD2
clone size: .
J gene: TRBJ2-5
V gene: TRBV25-1

CDR3 protein: CASSLYGPRGTLHF
CDR3 DNA: TGTGCCAGCAGTTTGTACGGTCCAAGGGGGACCCTCCACTTT
D gene: .
clone size: .
J gene: TRBJ1-6
V gene: TRBV27

CDR3 protein: CASSIDLGRAGELFF
CDR3 DNA: TGTGCCAGTAGTATTGACCTTGGCAGGGCCGGGGAGCTGTTTTTT
D gene: .
clone size: .
J gene: TRBJ2-2
V gene: TRBV19

CDR3 protein: CATGTVLSSGANVLTF
CDR3 DNA: TGTGCCACAGGGACAGTCCTTAGCTCTGGGGCCAACGTCCTGACTTTC
D gene: TRBD1
clone size: medium-sized
J gene: TRBJ2-6
V gene: TRBV19

CDR3 protein: CATRPLRDEQYF
CDR3 DNA: TGTGCCACCAGACCCCTGCGAGACGAGCAGTACTTC
D gene: .
clone size: .
J gene: TRBJ2-7
V gene: TRBV2

CDR3 protein: CASSLGLQGNTEAFF
CDR3 DNA: TGTGCCAGCAGTTTAGGGTTACAGGGGAACACTGAAGCTTTCTTT
D gene: .
clone size: .
J gene: TRBJ1-1
V gene: TRBV27

CDR3 protein: CASSPLAGGLDNEQFF
CDR3 DNA: TGTGCCAGCAGCCCCCTGGCGGGGGGGCTCGACAATGAGCAGTTCTTC
D gene: TRBD2
clone size: once
J gene: TRBJ2-1
V gene: TRBV7-3

CDR3 protein: CASSPGSLSLYGYTF
CDR3 DNA: TGTGCCAGCTCACCAGGTTCTCTCAGTCTCTATGGCTACACCTTC
D gene: .
clone size: .
J gene: TRBJ1-2
V gene: TRBV18

CDR3 protein: CASRPDTEQETQYF
CDR3 DNA: TGTGCCAGCAGACCCGACACCGAACAAGAGACCCAGTACTTC
D gene: .
clone size: .
J gene: TRBJ2-5
V gene: TRBV7-9

CDR3 protein: CASSIGGATDTQYF
CDR3 DNA: TGTGCCAGCAGCATCGGGGGGGCCACAGATACGCAGTATTTT
D gene: TRBD2
clone size: .
J gene: TRBJ2-3
V gene: TRBV13

CDR3 protein: CASSVEGQGTKNIQYF
CDR3 DNA: TGTGCCAGCAGCGTAGAAGGACAGGGAACCAAAAACATTCAGTACTTC
D gene: TRBD1
clone size: .
J gene: TRBJ2-4
V gene: TRBV9

CDR3 protein: CSVSPPAGNTEAFF
CDR3 DNA: TGCAGCGTTAGCCCTCCGGCGGGGAACACTGAAGCTTTCTTT
D gene: .
clone size: .
J gene: TRBJ1-1
V gene: TRBV29-1

CDR3 protein: CAIDDRAGAEAFF
CDR3 DNA: TGTGCCATCGACGACAGGGCGGGCGCTGAAGCTTTCTTT
D gene: TRBD1
clone size: .
J gene: TRBJ1-1
V gene: TRBV10-3

CDR3 protein: CASSPPATGGEQFF
CDR3 DNA: TGTGCCAGCTCACCCCCAGCCACAGGTGGTGAGCAGTTCTTC
D gene: .
clone size: .
J gene: TRBJ2-1
V gene: TRBV18

CDR3 protein: CASSPRQGPEAFF
CDR3 DNA: TGTGCCAGCAGCCCCCGACAGGGCCCTGAAGCTTTCTTT
D gene: TRBD1
clone size: .
J gene: TRBJ1-1
V gene: TRBV7-9

CDR3 protein: CASSYGQGAYEQYF
CDR3 DNA: TGTGCCAGCAGTTATGGACAGGGCGCCTACGAGCAGTACTTC
D gene: TRBD1
clone size: .
J gene: TRBJ2-7
V gene: TRBV6-5

CDR3 protein: CASREGWDTEAFF
CDR3 DNA: TGTGCCAGCAGGGAGGGGTGGGACACTGAAGCTTTCTTT
D gene: .
clone size: once
J gene: TRBJ1-1
V gene: TRBV6-5

CDR3 protein: CASSLWGEDEKLFF
CDR3 DNA: TGTGCCAGCAGCTTGTGGGGAGAGGATGAAAAACTGTTTTTT
D gene: .
clone size: .
J gene: TRBJ1-4
V gene: TRBV4-2

CDR3 protein: CASSQDYGSGANVLTF
CDR3 DNA: TGCGCCAGCAGCCAAGATTACGGCTCTGGGGCCAACGTCCTGACTTTC
D gene: .
clone size: medium-sized
J gene: TRBJ2-6
V gene: TRBV4-3

CDR3 protein: CASSIEINSYNEQFF
CDR3 DNA: TGTGCCAGTAGTATAGAAATCAACTCCTACAATGAGCAGTTCTTC
D gene: .
clone size: .
J gene: TRBJ2-1
V gene: TRBV19

CDR3 protein: CASSPGAHGYTF
CDR3 DNA: TGTGCCAGCAGCCCAGGGGCACATGGCTACACCTTC
D gene: .
clone size: .
J gene: TRBJ1-2
V gene: TRBV7-9

CDR3 protein: CASSYSGGPFTEAFF
CDR3 DNA: TGTGCCAGCAGTTACTCGGGGGGGCCGTTCACTGAAGCTTTCTTT
D gene: .
clone size: .
J gene: TRBJ1-1
V gene: TRBV6-5

CDR3 protein: CASSATGGMYEQYF
CDR3 DNA: TGTGCCAGCAGCGCCACAGGGGGTATGTACGAGCAGTACTTC
D gene: TRBD1
clone size: once
J gene: TRBJ2-7
V gene: TRBV5-5

CDR3 protein: CASSQGGQGGETQYF
CDR3 DNA: TGCGCCAGCAGCCAAGGGGGGCAGGGAGGGGAGACCCAGTACTTC
D gene: .
clone size: .
J gene: TRBJ2-5
V gene: TRBV4-3

CDR3 protein: CASSLTGDSPLHF
CDR3 DNA: TGTGCCAGCAGCCTTACAGGGGATTCACCCCTCCACTTT
D gene: TRBD1
clone size: .
J gene: TRBJ1-6
V gene: TRBV7-6

CDR3 protein: CASSPLERGAYEQYF
CDR3 DNA: TGTGCCAGCAGCCCCCTTGAGCGGGGGGCCTACGAGCAGTACTTC
D gene: TRBD2
clone size: .
J gene: TRBJ2-7
V gene: TRBV14

CDR3 protein: CASSFPGDYGYTF
CDR3 DNA: TGTGCCAGCAGCTTCCCAGGGGACTATGGCTACACCTTC
D gene: .
clone size: .
J gene: TRBJ1-2
V gene: TRBV7-6

CDR3 protein: CASSELSGGQETQYF
CDR3 DNA: TGTGCCAGCAGTGAATTAAGCGGGGGGCAAGAGACCCAGTACTTC
D gene: TRBD2
clone size: few
J gene: TRBJ2-5
V gene: TRBV6-1

CDR3 protein: CASSQDGDGGLYTGELFF
CDR3 DNA: TGCGCCAGCAGCCAAGATGGAGACGGGGGGCTTTACACCGGGGAGCTGTTTTTT
D gene: .
clone size: .
J gene: TRBJ2-2
V gene: TRBV4-1

CDR3 protein: CASSPTGTYEQYF
CDR3 DNA: TGTGCCAGCAGCCCCACAGGAACCTACGAGCAGTACTTC
D gene: .
clone size: .
J gene: TRBJ2-7
V gene: TRBV7-9

CDR3 protein: CATTPGGDANSPLHF
CDR3 DNA: TGTGCCACCACCCCCGGCGGAGACGCAAATTCACCCCTCCACTTT
D gene: .
clone size: few
J gene: TRBJ1-6
V gene: TRBV27

CDR3 protein: CASSSQTGSNEKLFF
CDR3 DNA: TGTGCCAGCAGCTCCCAGACAGGGTCCAATGAAAAACTGTTTTTT
D gene: TRBD1
clone size: .
J gene: TRBJ1-4
V gene: TRBV7-9

CDR3 protein: CASSVVSNEQFF
CDR3 DNA: TGTGCCAGCAGCGTAGTTAGCAATGAGCAGTTCTTC
D gene: .
clone size: .
J gene: TRBJ2-1
V gene: TRBV9

CDR3 protein: CASSLVGGERGYTF
CDR3 DNA: TGTGCCAGCAGCTTAGTTGGCGGGGAGAGGGGCTACACCTTC
D gene: .
clone size: .
J gene: TRBJ1-2
V gene: TRBV13

CDR3 protein: CASSPLAGVTDTQYF
CDR3 DNA: TGTGCCAGCAGCCCCCTGGCGGGGGTCACAGATACGCAGTATTTT
D gene: TRBD2
clone size: once
J gene: TRBJ2-3
V gene: TRBV27

CDR3 protein: CASSFLGSSYEQYF
CDR3 DNA: TGTGCCAGCAGCTTTCTAGGTAGCTCCTACGAGCAGTACTTC
D gene: .
clone size: .
J gene: TRBJ2-7
V gene: TRBV7-9

CDR3 protein: CASTLGGRYEQYF
CDR3 DNA: TGTGCCAGCACCCTCGGGGGAAGGTACGAGCAGTACTTC
D gene: .
clone size: .
J gene: TRBJ2-7
V gene: TRBV7-2

CDR3 protein: CSVDGEVRGNEQYF
CDR3 DNA: TGCAGCGTTGACGGCGAAGTCAGGGGAAACGAGCAGTACTTC
D gene: .
clone size: .
J gene: TRBJ2-7
V gene: TRBV29-1

CDR3 protein: CASSVAGAGVYTF
CDR3 DNA: TGTGCCAGCAGCGTAGCTGGGGCAGGGGTCTACACCTTC
D gene: .
clone size: once
J gene: TRBJ1-2
V gene: TRBV9

CDR3 protein: CASSIPGNTIYF
CDR3 DNA: TGTGCCAGTAGTATCCCGGGAAACACCATATATTTT
D gene: .
clone size: .
J gene: TRBJ1-3
V gene: TRBV19

CDR3 protein: CASSRDSYEQYF
CDR3 DNA: TGTGCCAGCAGCCGGGACAGCTACGAGCAGTACTTC
D gene: TRBD1
clone size: .
J gene: TRBJ2-7
V gene: TRBV6-6

CDR3 protein: CASSSRGTDTQYF
CDR3 DNA: TGTGCCAGCAGCTCCAGGGGGACAGATACGCAGTATTTT
D gene: TRBD1
clone size: .
J gene: TRBJ2-3
V gene: TRBV9

CDR3 protein: CASSQDSGVGGNTIYF
CDR3 DNA: TGCGCCAGCAGCCAAGATTCAGGGGTGGGTGGAAACACCATATATTTT
D gene: .
clone size: .
J gene: TRBJ1-3
V gene: TRBV4-3

CDR3 protein: CASSGGLAGAISYEQYF
CDR3 DNA: TGTGCCAGCAGTGGGGGCCTAGCGGGGGCCATCTCCTACGAGCAGTACTTC
D gene: TRBD2
clone size: .
J gene: TRBJ2-7
V gene: TRBV2

CDR3 protein: CATSRDGGTDEAFF
CDR3 DNA: TGTGCCACCAGCAGAGATGGGGGGACAGACGAAGCTTTCTTT
D gene: TRBD1
clone size: .
J gene: TRBJ1-1
V gene: TRBV15

CDR3 protein: CASSFGTGVDEQYF
CDR3 DNA: TGCGCCAGCAGCTTCGGGACAGGGGTCGACGAGCAGTACTTC
D gene: TRBD1
clone size: .
J gene: TRBJ2-7
V gene: TRBV5-1